In its sample, the clone carrying this TCR beta chain was seen once. What it binds is unknown. This entry is derived from a study of shared clonotypes between healthy human individuals. The table came from immunoSEQ multiplex PCR; TCRdb's copy has only in-frame clones and leaves some out. The table has over a million clones, 98% to 99% seen once; the top ten hold about 0.34%. General study results and limits: Naive subsets typically showed greater estimated richness than memory subsets.

Trimming stripped 7 bases from V and 8 bases from J, with 9 bases between. This CDR3 contains 11 residues. Germline V gene data show CDR1 as MNHEY and CDR2 as SMNVEV (reference sequence). The receptor was isolated from a man aged 25 to 40 in good health. The chain carries TRBV27 and TRBJ2-1; unclear D gene. Input material: naive CD4+ T cells sorted from blood. Subset in this sample: CD45RA+ positively selected. The CDR3 DNA follows: TGTGCCAGCACACTTAGGGATGAGCAGTTCTTC. Translation gives CASTLRDEQFF.